This TCR beta chain was documented in a study of T cell responses to AZD1222 COVID-19 vaccine. CDR1 is SGHDN, CDR2 FVKESK, per germline. The CDR3 covers 13 residues. Trimming cost V 1 base and J 7 bases, with 8 bases left between them. Profiled with immunoSEQ multiplex PCR; TCRdb holds only in-frame clones, not every one. The data show over 150,000 clones, about nine tenths seen once. The sequencing used peripheral blood, collected on day 0 of AZD1222 vaccination. V gene TRBV14 combines with J gene TRBJ1-5, with a possible D match to TRBD1 (6 bases). The sequence came from an adult in good health. The DNA of the CDR3 is TGTGCCAGCAGCCAAGCAGGGGACCAGCCCCAGCATTTT. This translates into CASSQAGDQPQHF.